The 32 T cell receptor beta chains below were found in one sample sequenced in a study of blood T cell repertoires in COVID-19. The data were produced by immunoSEQ multiplex PCR, yet TCRdb's version contains in-frame clones alone and is incomplete. The data hold about 86,000 clones, with approximately 83% observed a single time. Sequencing used peripheral blood. The receptors originated from a woman older than 75 with active or convalescent COVID-19.

The chain links TRBV5-5 to TRBJ1-3; a possible D gene is TRBD1 (5 bases). The ends were cut back, 0 bases at V and 4 bases at J, with 11 bases in the middle. The CDR3 loop spans 15 amino acids. Germline loops: CDR1 SGHKS, CDR2 YYEKEE (reference sequence). In nucleotides, the CDR3 is TGTGCCAGCAGCTTGGTGGCAGGGCCCGGAAACACCATATATTTT. Translated: CASSLVAGPGNTIYF.

V is TRBV4-2 and J is TRBJ1-3, with D tentatively TRBD1 (6 bases). Per the germline V gene, CDR1 is LGHNA and CDR2 is YNFKEQ. V lost 0 bases and J lost 4, with 10 bases in between. The CDR3 spans 15 residues. CDR3 protein: CASSQDRRGGNTIYF. CDR3 bases: TGTGCCAGCAGCCAAGATCGAAGGGGGGGAAACACCATATATTTT.

For this clone: Other nucleotide sequences from this sample produce the same CDR3. The genes are TRBV29-1 and TRBJ2-5; D gene uncertain. Germline CDR1 is SQVTM and CDR2 is ANQGSEA. This CDR3 is built from 12 residues. V was pared by 4 bases and J by 5 bases, with 11 bases between. The CDR3 here is CSVGGLGETQYF. The CDR3, as DNA: TGCAGCGTTGGAGGCCTTGGGGAGACCCAGTACTTC.

The chain is built from TRBV28 and TRBJ1-3; TRBD1 matches at 7 bases. J was trimmed by 4 bases and V by 6 bases; bases with no gene match: 6. Germline CDR1 is MDHEN and CDR2 is SYDVKM. The CDR3 is 14 amino acids. CDR3 region: CASSRGQLGNTIYF. For the CDR3, the DNA is TGTGCCAGCAGCCGGGGACAGCTAGGAAACACCATATATTTT.

The chain recombines TRBV7-9 with TRBJ2-7; D gene ambiguous. The germline V gene has CDR1 SEHNR and CDR2 FQNEAQ (reference sequence). This CDR3 comprises 13 residues. V was trimmed by 5 bases and J by 5 bases, leaving 13 bases between them. The chain's CDR3 is CASSTDTNDEQYF. The CDR3 coding sequence is TGTGCCAGCAGCACCGACACAAATGACGAGCAGTACTTC.

V is TRBV28 and J is TRBJ2-7; 12 bases agree with TRBD2. The CDR3 runs to 15 residues. Per the germline V gene, CDR1 is MDHEN and CDR2 is SYDVKM. V was clipped by 4 bases and J by 6 bases; unmatched bases: 7. This chain's CDR3 is CASSSTSGSRVEQYF. DNA for the CDR3: TGTGCCAGCAGTTCGACTAGCGGGAGTCGAGTCGAGCAGTACTTC.

This clone was seen only a few times. The genes are TRBV3-1 (or the pseudogene TRBV3-2) and TRBJ2-3, with 8 bases that match TRBD2. J gave up 4 bases and V 0 bases, and 3 bases lay outside the gene matches. Looked up from germline, CDR1 is LGHDT and CDR2 is YNNKEL (reference sequence). The CDR3 consists of 15 residues. The CDR3 sequence: CASSQDGRAADTQYF. The CDR3 coding sequence is TGTGCCAGCAGCCAAGACGGGAGGGCCGCAGATACGCAGTATTTT.

The chain uses TRBV9 and TRBJ2-5; 8 bases agree with TRBD1. The CDR3 covers 15 residues. Germline trimming cut 3 bases from V and 2 bases from J; bases unmatched to any gene: 6. CDR1 is SGDLS and CDR2 is YYNGEE in the germline V gene. CDR3 sequence reads: CASSARDRNQETQYF. The CDR3, as DNA: TGTGCCAGCAGCGCCCGGGACAGGAATCAAGAGACCCAGTACTTC.

The rearrangement links TRBV5-4 to TRBJ1-3; TRBD1 is a possible D gene (6 bases). Per germline, CDR1 SGHNT and CDR2 YYREEE (reference sequence). Trimming shortened V by 0 bases and J by 0 bases, and 13 bases separated the two germline ends. The CDR3 consists of 17 residues. Written as DNA, the CDR3 is TGTGCCAGCAGCTTGGTAGGGACACCCGGCTCTGGAAACACCATATATTTT. Protein sequence: CASSLVGTPGSGNTIYF.

V is TRBV4-3 and J is TRBJ1-6; 10 nucleotides line up with TRBD1. After removal of 2 bases from V and 9 bases from J, the junction contained 10 bases not matched to a gene. Germline values: CDR1 LGHNA, CDR2 YSLEER. There are 17 residues in the CDR3. CDR3 region: CASSQPTGGISSSPLHF. In DNA, the CDR3 is TGCGCCAGCAGCCAACCGACAGGGGGCATTAGTAGTTCACCCCTCCACTTT.

This clone was seen a single time. This CDR3 reads CASRASYNEQFF. The CDR3 DNA sequence: TGTGCCAGCAGAGCCTCCTACAATGAGCAGTTCTTC. The gene calls are TRBV6-6 and TRBJ2-1, with D hard to call. V was cut by 6 bases and J by 0 bases, with 3 bases left in between. CDR3 length: 12 amino acids. CDR1 and CDR2 from the germline V gene are MNHNY and SVGAGI (reference sequence).

This chain uses TRBV9 with TRBJ2-6, with TRBD1 as a possible D gene (6 bases). The V end lost 1 base, the J end lost 2 bases, and 7 bases lay between the germline ends. This CDR3 comprises 15 residues. Per germline, CDR1 SGDLS and CDR2 YYNGEE. For the CDR3, the DNA is TGTGCCAGCAGCGTACCAGGGGCTGGGGCCAACGTCCTGACTTTC. Translated: CASSVPGAGANVLTF. Full variable domain (rest looked up from reference TRBV9 and TRBJ2-6): DSGVTQTPKHLITATGQRVTLRCSPRSGDLSVYWYQQSLDQGLQFLIQYYNGEERAKGNILERFSAQQFPDLHSELNLSSLELGDSALYFCASSVPGAGANVLTFGAGSRLTVL.

The CDR3 is CASRVDRTSWEQYF. In DNA form, the CDR3 reads TGTGCCAGCAGGGTAGACAGGACATCCTGGGAGCAGTACTTC. This chain connects TRBV2 to TRBJ2-7; possibly TRBD1 for D (6 bases). Germline CDR1 is SNHLY and CDR2 is FYNNEI. V dropped 6 bases and J dropped 7 bases, with 19 bases sitting between them. CDR3 size: 14 residues. Full variable domain (remainder filled in from reference TRBV2 and TRBJ2-7): EPEVTQTPSHQVTQMGQEVILRCVPISNHLYFYWYRQILGQKVEFLVSFYNNEISEKSEIFDDQFSVERPDGSNFTLKIRSTKLEDSAMYFCASRVDRTSWEQYFGPGTRLTVT.

The J gene is TRBJ2-3, the V gene TRBV2; maybe TRBD2 (6 bases). Looked up from germline, CDR1 is SNHLY and CDR2 is FYNNEI. The ends were cut back, 6 bases at V and 6 bases at J, with 13 bases in the middle. This CDR3 has 13 amino acids. The DNA for the CDR3 is TGTGCCAGCAGCCCGACGGGGGTTGATACGCAGTATTTT. It codes for CASSPTGVDTQYF.

The rearrangement links TRBV5-6 to TRBJ1-2; 8 positions match TRBD1. The CDR3 sequence is 13 residues long. Germline assignment: CDR1 SGHDT and CDR2 YYEEEE. With V trimmed by 4 bases and J by 7 bases, 6 bases remained unmatched. CDR3 nucleotide sequence: TGTGCCAGCAGCCCGGACAGGGTAACTGGCTACACCTTC. It specifies CASSPDRVTGYTF.

The J gene is TRBJ2-4, the V gene TRBV7-2; 7 bases map to TRBD2. The CDR3 runs 15 residues. Germline CDR1 is SGHTA and CDR2 is FQGNSA. Unmatched junction bases numbered 11, after V lost 2 bases and J lost 10 bases. The CDR3 nucleotides read TGTGCCAGCAGCTTATCTGGCGGGAGCAGCCCTATTCAGTACTTC. Amino acids: CASSLSGGSSPIQYF.

This chain connects TRBV27 to TRBJ2-5, with 7 bases lining up with TRBD1. Germline CDR1 and CDR2: MNHEY and SMNVEV (reference sequence). The CDR3 totals 12 residues. The V gene end was trimmed by 6 bases and the J gene end by 2 bases; junction bases not matched to a gene: 0. The CDR3 region has the DNA TGTGCCAGCAGGGGACAGCAAGAGACCCAGTACTTC. Its protein is CASRGQQETQYF.

The rearrangement uses TRBV4-3 and TRBJ2-1; the D is unclear. The CDR3 totals 13 residues. V was shortened by 0 bases and J by 7 bases, with 7 bases between the two germline ends. Per the germline V gene, CDR1 is LGHNA and CDR2 is YSLEER. The CDR3 reads CASSQELRNEQFF. CDR3 in DNA: TGCGCCAGCAGCCAAGAACTGAGGAATGAGCAGTTCTTC.

CDR3 nucleotide sequence: TGTGCCAGCAGCTTGGGCACAGGGGGTCTGTATACGCAGTATTTT. Amino acids: CASSLGTGGLYTQYF. This chain connects TRBV5-8 to TRBJ2-3; the match to TRBD1 covers 8 bases. Germline values: CDR1 SGHTS, CDR2 YDEGEE. Trimming at V came to 0 bases and at J to 7 bases, leaving 7 bases not matched to a gene. The CDR3 is made up of 15 amino acids. The variable domain in full, completed from reference TRBV5-8 and TRBJ2-3, reads EAGVTQSPTHLIKTRGQQATLRCSPISGHTSVYWYQQALGLGLQFLLWYDEGEERNRGNFPPRFSGRQFPNYSSELNVNALELEDSALYLCASSLGTGGLYTQYFGPGTRLTVL.

The rearrangement joins TRBV3-1 (or the pseudogene TRBV3-2) to TRBJ1-1; D is unclear. CDR3 length equals 15 residues. V lost 0 bases to trimming and J lost 4 bases, with 12 bases between them. Germline values: CDR1 LGHDT, CDR2 YNNKEL (reference sequence). The CDR3 is CASSQDLSRSTEAFF. Here the CDR3 DNA reads TGTGCCAGCAGCCAAGACCTCTCGCGTTCCACTGAAGCTTTCTTT.

The V gene is TRBV18, the J gene TRBJ2-3, with D perhaps TRBD1 (6 bases). The CDR3 is made up of 15 amino acids. V was clipped by 0 bases and J by 3 bases, with 10 bases between them. Germline CDR1 reads KGHSH; CDR2 reads LQKENI. The chain's CDR3 is CASSPPRGGTDTQYF. The CDR3 DNA follows: TGTGCCAGCTCACCACCCAGGGGTGGGACAGATACGCAGTATTTT.

V is TRBV2 and J is TRBJ1-4; D is unclear. Germline V gene lookup returns CDR1 SNHLY and CDR2 FYNNEI. The V and J ends lost 3 bases and 5 bases respectively, with 10 bases between them. This CDR3 spans 14 amino acids. CDR3 nucleotides: TGTGCCAGCAGTGATGGAGTAGTCAATGAAAAACTGTTTTTT. It specifies CASSDGVVNEKLFF. Full variable domain (rest looked up from reference TRBV2 and TRBJ1-4): EPEVTQTPSHQVTQMGQEVILRCVPISNHLYFYWYRQILGQKVEFLVSFYNNEISEKSEIFDDQFSVERPDGSNFTLKIRSTKLEDSAMYFCASSDGVVNEKLFFGSGTQLSVL.

Notes on this clone: The junction departs from germline at one end; a sequencing error may be responsible. The V and J genes are TRBV4-2 and TRBJ2-2; TRBD2 aligns across 10 bases. This CDR3 spans 21 amino acids. In germline, CDR1 is LGHNA, CDR2 YNFKEQ. CDR3 DNA: TGTGCCAGCAGCCAAGGTCTTATAATAGCGGGAGGCCCCGGGAACCCCGGGGAGCTGTTTTTT. It specifies CASSQGLIIAGGPGNPGELFF.

The chain carries TRBV5-1 and TRBJ2-5; 7 bases match TRBD1. Trimming took 5 bases from V and 2 from J; bases not matched to a gene: 15. CDR1 and CDR2 (germline): SGHRS, YFSETQ. This CDR3 is built from 17 residues. CDR3 bases: TGCGCCAGCAGTCGGGGACAGTCTTCGGGCCCTCAAGAGACCCAGTACTTC. Amino acid sequence: CASSRGQSSGPQETQYF. The full variable domain, its missing parts supplied by reference TRBV5-1 and TRBJ2-5, is KAGVTQTPRYLIKTRGQQVTLSCSPISGHRSVSWYQQTPGQGLQFLFEYFSETQRNKGNFPGRFSGRQFSNSRSEMNVSTLELGDSALYLCASSRGQSSGPQETQYFGPGTRLLVL.

This clone was seen a few times. CDR3: CASGLATGELFF. The CDR3 DNA reads TGTGCCAGCGGGCTCGCCACCGGGGAGCTGTTTTTT. This chain links TRBV6-5 with TRBJ2-2, with D unclear. Germline V lookup: CDR1 MNHEY, CDR2 SVGAGI. Trimming left V 8 bases short and J 4 bases short, with 8 bases between. The CDR3 has 12 amino acids.

This clone has only one observation. V is TRBV24-1 and J is TRBJ2-3; 13 bases match TRBD2. Looked up from germline, CDR1 is KGHDR and CDR2 is SFDVKD. Trimming removed 4 bases from V and 7 bases from J; junction bases left unmatched: 7. This CDR3 is built from 16 residues. The CDR3 loop reads CATSDQTSGRMNTQYF. Here the CDR3 DNA reads TGTGCCACCAGTGACCAGACTAGCGGGAGGATGAATACGCAGTATTTT.

This clone has only a few counts. The V gene is TRBV28, the J gene TRBJ1-4; TRBD1 agrees at 11 bases. Per germline, CDR1 MDHEN and CDR2 SYDVKM. The V gene end was trimmed by 8 bases and the J gene end by 6 bases; junction bases not matched to a gene: 5. The CDR3 is 14 residues long. CDR3 loop: CASGQGASDEKLFF. CDR3 nucleotides: TGTGCCAGCGGACAGGGGGCGTCTGATGAAAAACTGTTTTTT. Looking up the rest from reference TRBV28 and TRBJ1-4 gives the full variable domain: DVKVTQSSRYLVKRTGEKVFLECVQDMDHENMFWYRQDPGLGLRLIYFSYDVKMKEKGDIPEGYSVSREKKERFSLILESASTNQTSMYLCASGQGASDEKLFFGSGTQLSVL.

CDR3 DNA sequence: TGCGCCAGCTCTGCCGGGACAGATACTGAAGCTTTCTTT. As protein: CASSAGTDTEAFF. V and J are TRBV10-2 and TRBJ1-1, with 7 bases that match TRBD1. Unmatched junction bases numbered 8, after V lost 8 bases and J lost 5 bases. Germline lookup yields CDR1 WSHSY and CDR2 SAAADI. The CDR3 has 13 amino acids.

The chain joins TRBV10-3 to TRBJ2-1, with TRBD2 matching 7 bases. The germline gives CDR1 ENHRY, CDR2 SYGVKD. This CDR3 spans 14 amino acids. Losses at the gene ends were 7 bases for V and 3 bases for J; bases not matched to a gene: 6. The CDR3 here is CAIMSGVDYNEQFF. The CDR3 bases are TGTGCCATCATGAGCGGGGTAGACTACAATGAGCAGTTCTTC.

This chain links TRBV3-1 (or the pseudogene TRBV3-2) with TRBJ1-1; 8 nucleotides line up with TRBD1. J gave up 6 bases and V 3 bases, and 9 bases lay outside the gene matches. The germline V gene encodes CDR1 LGHDT and CDR2 YNNKEL (reference sequence). The CDR3 runs 15 residues. CDR3 residues: CASSQARDRFSEAFF. The CDR3 coding sequence is TGTGCCAGCAGCCAGGCCCGGGACAGGTTCTCTGAAGCTTTCTTT.

The chain uses TRBV11-1 and TRBJ2-1; 8 positions match TRBD2. CDR1 and CDR2 (germline): SGHAT, FQDESV (reference sequence). The CDR3 sequence is 14 residues long. J was trimmed by 7 bases and V by 6 bases; bases with no gene match: 8. The DNA for the CDR3 is TGTGCCAGCAGGGACGGGAGGGCCGGGAATGAGCAGTTCTTC. Translating it yields CASRDGRAGNEQFF.

This CDR3 reads CAISEAGSLTDTQYF. As DNA, the CDR3 is TGTGCCATCAGTGAGGCGGGCTCTCTCACAGATACGCAGTATTTT. V usage is TRBV10-3 and J usage is TRBJ2-3, with D possibly TRBD2 on 5 matching bases. The V end lost 2 bases, the J end lost 2 bases, and 11 bases lay between the germline ends. CDR3 length equals 15 residues. CDR1 is ENHRY and CDR2 is SYGVKD in the germline V gene.